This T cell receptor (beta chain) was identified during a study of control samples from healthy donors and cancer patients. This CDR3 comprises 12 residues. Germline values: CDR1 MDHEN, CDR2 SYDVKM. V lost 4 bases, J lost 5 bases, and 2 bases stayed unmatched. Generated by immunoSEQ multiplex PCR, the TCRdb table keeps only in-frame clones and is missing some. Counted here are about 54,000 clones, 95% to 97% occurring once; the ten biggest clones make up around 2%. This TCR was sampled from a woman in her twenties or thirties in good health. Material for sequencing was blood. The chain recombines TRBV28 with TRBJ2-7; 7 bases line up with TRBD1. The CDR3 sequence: CASSSGTDEQYF. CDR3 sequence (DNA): TGTGCCAGCAGTTCGGGGACAGACGAGCAGTACTTC.